The present entry profiles one T cell receptor (beta chain) with its context. Its antigen is still unknown. The data derive from a study of vaccination and CD4 T cells after COVID-19. The study, taken as a whole, reports: Relatively small numbers of convalescent patients were studied, with no early post-infection timepoints included. Of the reactive clones in convalescent patients, a median around 83% showed up only post-vaccination.

Time point meaning: late sampling 161 to 241 days after vaccination in a few convalescent patients. CDR3 size: 15 residues. V lost 3 bases to trimming and J lost 3 bases, with 16 bases between them. The V gene's germline CDR1 is SGHRS and CDR2 YFSETQ. TCRdb re-derived calls from the PCR reads in MiXCR, one entry per CDR3 protein. The top ten hold more than 5% of the sample, which has some 29,000 distinct CDR3 sequences, approximately 53% seen once. This chain connects TRBV5-1 to TRBJ2-7, with a possible D match to TRBD2 (6 bases). The receptor's source is a human donor who had recovered from COVID-19. The sample here was CD4+ T cells from blood, taken about 7 months after SARS-CoV-2 vaccination. In DNA form, the CDR3 reads TGCGCCAGCAGCTATAATGCGGGGTCATACTACGAGCAGTACTTC. It translates to CASSYNAGSYYEQYF.